The TCR beta chain under discussion was sequenced for a study of blood T cell repertoires in COVID-19. Study overall: From the United States, Italy and Spain came samples of acute and convalescent COVID-19. T cells, B-cell-depleted T cells, or PBMCs provided the cDNA or gDNA that served as material.

As processed by the authors: Amplified reference gene primers provided the basis for estimating nucleated cell counts. TCRdb's copy holds only in-frame clones and misses some; the assay was immunoSEQ multiplex PCR. That table furnishes V, J and clone size, whereas the DNA furnished D and trimming. The table shows some 83,000 clones, with around 89% occurring only once. V was pared by 2 bases and J by 4 bases, with 11 bases between. Looked up from germline, CDR1 is SGHAT and CDR2 is FQNNGV. The CDR3 has 14 amino acids. V usage is TRBV11-2 and J usage is TRBJ1-1; D remains unclear. Material for sequencing was peripheral blood. This clonotype was sampled from a man aged 55 to 69 with acute or convalescent COVID-19. The CDR3 DNA sequence: TGTGCCAGCAGCTTAAATCTAGGCGGCACTGAAGCTTTCTTT. This codes for CASSLNLGGTEAFF.